Included here is one TCR beta chain sequence, with context. The CDR3 length is 14 residues. The germline CDR1 and CDR2 sequences are SEHNR and FQNEAQ (reference sequence). This entry belongs to a study of CXCR3-negative and CXCR3-positive naive CD8 T cells. Study details: With about 1.5 +/- 0.3 million reads per library, the TRB reads numbered 110 million to 150 million in total.

Definition of naive CD8+ T cells rested on a CD45RO-CCR7+CD27+CD95- profile. TRB cDNA was prepared as libraries by UMI-labeled 5' RACE. TCRdb reprocessed the 5' RACE reads, with one entry per CDR3 protein and no DNA. This sample contains 65,000 to 85,000 distinct CDR3 sequences. Sequenced: naive CXCR3- CD8+ T cells from blood. Indicated subset: CD45RO-CCR7+CD27+CD95- naive CD8+ T cells lacking CXCR3 (TNR3-). This receptor was identified in a human donor in good health. Some clones in this sample may be carry-over from other donors' samples. The gene calls are TRBV7-9 and TRBJ1-5. CDR3 sequence: CASSLDSSNQPQHF.